The clone carrying this T cell receptor beta chain has a handful of counts. Its antigen is still unknown. This sample was taken from a study of beta chain features in type 1 diabetes. Study-level findings and limits: TCRB CDR3 length was moderately but significantly reduced in all four CD4+ subsets of Type 1 diabetes patients. For type 1 diabetes patients, VDJ junctions showed fewer insertions and more deletions.

The authors reverse transcribed all of the isolated RNA, so sequencing captured expressed TCRB transcripts. Sequenced by immunoSEQ multiplex PCR; TCRdb stores in-frame clones only, minus some. Of hundreds of thousands of clones listed, roughly a sixth are singletons. Germline assignment: CDR1 SGHRS and CDR2 YFSETQ. Trimming left V 0 bases short and J 5 bases short, with 12 bases between. The CDR3 is 15 residues long. Input material: naive CD4+ T cells from blood. The source is a young man in good health. The chain employs TRBV5-1 and TRBJ1-5; tentatively, D is TRBD1 (5 bases). The CDR3 coding sequence is TGCGCCAGCAGCTTGGGCCCAAGGGGCCATCAGCCCCAGCATTTT. The encoded protein is CASSLGPRGHQPQHF.